Each of the 32 T cell receptor beta chains below was sequenced from the same sample in a study of CD8 T cells in ankylosing spondylitis. TCRdb passed the 5' RACE reads through MiXCR, listing each CDR3 protein once. The sample carries about 300,000 distinct CDR3 sequences, 11% recorded once. The material sequenced was blood, either unsorted or a sorted T cell fraction (not recorded which). Receptors originate from a female donor with ankylosing spondylitis or in good health (not recorded which).

The rearrangement links TRBV7-2 to TRBJ2-7; the D is unclear. Trimming cost V 6 bases and J 1 base, with 10 bases left between them. The CDR3 spans 13 residues. Germline V CDR1 and CDR2: SGHTA, FQGNSA. The CDR3 loop reads CASRGIGSYEQYF. The CDR3 DNA sequence: TGTGCCAGCAGGGGAATTGGATCCTACGAGCAGTACTTC.

This clonotype occurred many times. CDR3 sequence (DNA): TGCGCCAGCAGCGTTGGTAGGGGTACTGAGACCCAGTACTTC. This translates into CASSVGRGTETQYF. This chain connects TRBV5-1 to TRBJ2-5; maybe TRBD1 (5 bases). The CDR3 spans 14 residues. Germline CDR1 is SGHRS and CDR2 is YFSETQ. The V and J ends lost 4 bases and 5 bases respectively, with 15 bases between them.

Concerning this clonotype: Mismatch with germline at one junction end may stem from a read error. The J gene is TRBJ2-1, the V gene TRBV12-3 or TRBV12-4; 11 bases are a match to TRBD2. CDR3 size: 15 residues. The CDR3 sequence is CASTTGLAGLNDQFF. CDR3 nucleotides: TGTGCCAGCACTACCGGACTAGCGGGTCTCAATGATCAGTTCTTC.

Note on this clonotype: This could be a read error, since a much larger clone is one nucleotide away. The CDR3 loop reads CSAPREMITEAFF. CDR3 bases: TGCAGTGCGCCTAGGGAGATGATCACTGAAGCTTTCTTT. The gene calls are TRBV20-1 and TRBJ1-1; D is undetermined. The CDR3 spans 13 residues. Germline CDR1 is DFQATT and CDR2 is SNEGSKA (reference sequence). V lost 6 bases and J lost 4, with 15 bases in between.

This clonotype was counted ten times or more. The V call is TRBV12-3 or TRBV12-4, the J call TRBJ2-1; D call uncertain. V was trimmed by 6 bases and J by 9 bases, leaving 15 bases between them. This CDR3 spans 13 amino acids. CDR3 region: CASSRSTPGEQFF. In DNA, the CDR3 is TGTGCCAGCAGCCGATCAACTCCGGGTGAGCAGTTCTTC.

The table lists this clonotype with many counts. The chain couples TRBV12-3 or TRBV12-4 to TRBJ2-3, with 9 positions matching TRBD2. Trimming removed 6 bases from V and 2 bases from J; junction bases left unmatched: 6. The CDR3 covers 15 residues. The CDR3 here is CASRVSGGYTDTQYF. The CDR3 DNA follows: TGTGCCAGCAGGGTTAGCGGGGGTTACACAGATACGCAGTATTTT.

The chain has TRBV20-1 and TRBJ2-1; the D gene is possibly TRBD2 (6 bases). Germline CDR1 reads DFQATT; CDR2 reads SNEGSKA (reference sequence). Trimming removed 0 bases at V and 1 base at J, with 13 bases between. The CDR3 runs to 16 residues. The CDR3 loop reads CSARDPGRGSYNEQFF. CDR3 coding DNA: TGCAGTGCTAGAGATCCGGGGCGGGGTTCCTACAATGAGCAGTTCTTC.

This clonotype was detected only a few times. The gene calls are TRBV7-2 and TRBJ2-7; the match to TRBD2 covers 8 bases. Germline trimming cut 5 bases from V and 1 base from J; bases unmatched to any gene: 7. The CDR3 is 15 residues long. The V gene's germline CDR1 is SGHTA and CDR2 FQGNSA. The CDR3 bases are TGTGCCAGCAGCCCCAGCGGGGGCATTTCCTACGAGCAGTACTTC. This translates into CASSPSGGISYEQYF.

This clonotype has a handful of counts. The chain has TRBV28 and TRBJ2-7; D possibly corresponds to TRBD2 (6 bases). The V gene's germline CDR1 is MDHEN and CDR2 SYDVKM. The CDR3 has 12 amino acids. Trimming took 6 bases from V and 8 from J, leaving 14 bases between them. Here the CDR3 reads CASSEVGLKQYF. The CDR3 DNA reads TGTGCCAGCAGCGAAGTGGGACTCAAGCAGTACTTC.

The rearrangement uses TRBV20-1 and TRBJ2-5; D gene unclear. This CDR3 has 14 amino acids. The germline V gene encodes CDR1 DFQATT and CDR2 SNEGSKA (reference sequence). The V end lost 1 base, the J end lost 0 bases, and 9 bases lay between the germline ends. CDR3: CSARVWQNQETQYF. The CDR3 DNA follows: TGCAGTGCTAGAGTTTGGCAGAACCAAGAGACCCAGTACTTC.

This clonotype was observed once. A far larger clone is off by one base, so a read error is likely. This CDR3 reads CASLPRGNEQFF. The CDR3 DNA is TGTGCCAGCTTACCACGGGGGAATGAGCAGTTCTTC. This chain joins TRBV18 and TRBJ2-1; the D gene is possibly TRBD2 (6 bases). The germline CDR1 and CDR2 sequences are KGHSH and LQKENI. This CDR3 contains 12 residues.

This clonotype was counted at least ten times. The chain joins TRBV20-1 to TRBJ2-7, with 10 bases fitting TRBD1. The CDR3 length is 14 residues. The germline CDR1 and CDR2 sequences are DFQATT and SNEGSKA (reference sequence). With V trimmed by 3 bases and J by 4 bases, 6 bases remained unmatched. The CDR3 spells CSASRDRGQYEQYF. For the CDR3, the DNA is TGCAGTGCTAGTAGGGACAGGGGCCAGTACGAGCAGTACTTC.

The chain is built from TRBV20-1 and TRBJ2-1; TRBD2 matches 11 bases. This CDR3 is 19 amino acids long. Per the germline V gene, CDR1 is DFQATT and CDR2 is SNEGSKA (reference sequence). V lost 0 bases and J lost 4; bases outside the gene matches: 14. In nucleotides, the CDR3 is TGCAGTGCTAGAGATCCCGGGACTAGCGGAGCAGCTTCGTACAATGAGCAGTTCTTC. Translated: CSARDPGTSGAASYNEQFF.

This clonotype was observed at least ten times. This rearrangement joins TRBV20-1 to TRBJ1-1; a weak D match, TRBD1 (5 bases). This CDR3 is built from 14 residues. Germline V gene sequence: CDR1 DFQATT, CDR2 SNEGSKA (reference sequence). The ends were cut back, 3 bases at V and 2 bases at J, with 13 bases in the middle. The CDR3 loop is CSASRGRKNTEAFF. CDR3 coding DNA: TGCAGTGCTAGTAGGGGACGGAAAAACACTGAAGCTTTCTTT.

This clonotype was found many times. The chain is built from TRBV6-5 and TRBJ2-1; perhaps TRBD2 as D (6 bases). The CDR3 length is 13 residues. Germline CDR1 and CDR2: MNHEY and SVGAGI. Trimming shortened V by 2 bases and J by 5 bases, and 7 bases separated the two germline ends. CDR3 region: CASSYGEDNEQFF. The CDR3 nucleotides read TGTGCCAGCAGTTACGGGGAGGACAATGAGCAGTTCTTC.

This clonotype was seen at least ten times. The V call is TRBV12-3 or TRBV12-4, the J call TRBJ2-3; maybe TRBD1 (6 bases). With 5 bases removed from V and 1 base from J, the gap between germline ends came to 16 bases. The CDR3 length is 16 residues. CDR3 DNA sequence: TGTGCCAGCAGTCTACTACAGGGATTAGGCACAGATACGCAGTATTTT. Its protein is CASSLLQGLGTDTQYF.

The table lists this clonotype with many counts. The rearrangement joins TRBV5-1 to TRBJ1-2; a weak D match, TRBD1 (5 bases). The germline V and J ends were trimmed by 0 bases and 4 bases, with 13 bases remaining between them. The length of the CDR3 is 15 residues. Germline CDR1 and CDR2: SGHRS and YFSETQ. The CDR3 loop reads CASSLASGFGYGYTF. As DNA, the CDR3 is TGCGCCAGCAGCTTGGCCTCAGGGTTTGGCTATGGCTACACCTTC.

This clonotype was detected many times. This chain uses TRBV20-1 with TRBJ1-1; weak D call: TRBD1 (5 bases). This CDR3 region has 13 residues. The ends were cut back, 0 bases at V and 4 bases at J, with 9 bases in the middle. Germline values: CDR1 DFQATT, CDR2 SNEGSKA (reference sequence). The CDR3 sequence is CSARDLGGTEAFF. The CDR3 coding sequence is TGCAGTGCTAGAGATTTGGGGGGCACTGAAGCTTTCTTT.

The gene calls are TRBV20-1 and TRBJ2-5, with D perhaps matching TRBD2 (6 bases). From germline, CDR1 is DFQATT and CDR2 SNEGSKA (reference sequence). Deletions cut 6 bases from V and 0 bases from J, with 20 bases between. This CDR3 is built from 16 residues. The CDR3 DNA sequence: TGCAGTGCCGACACTTTTAGCGGAACGTACCAAGAGACCCAGTACTTC. Protein sequence: CSADTFSGTYQETQYF.

There are a few counts of this clonotype. The chain combines TRBV11-2 with TRBJ2-1, with TRBD2 matching 9 bases. V lost 2 bases, J lost 6 bases, and 14 bases stayed unmatched. Germline V gene sequence: CDR1 SGHAT, CDR2 FQNNGV. The CDR3 has 18 amino acids. CDR3 sequence: CASSLRGGGASSANEQFF. The CDR3 DNA sequence: TGTGCCAGCAGCTTAAGGGGCGGGGGGGCCTCCTCGGCCAATGAGCAGTTCTTC.

This clonotype has only a few counts. V gene TRBV7-3 combines with J gene TRBJ2-1; TRBD2 matches at 11 bases. With 4 bases clipped from V and 4 bases from J, the junction kept 6 bases outside the gene matches. The CDR3 consists of 16 residues. CDR1 and CDR2 from the germline V gene are SGHTA and FQGTGA. The CDR3 spells CASSSSSGGPYNEQFF. CDR3 in DNA: TGTGCCAGCAGCTCCTCTAGCGGGGGGCCGTACAATGAGCAGTTCTTC.

This chain connects TRBV14 to TRBJ2-7, with 8 nucleotides matching TRBD1. J was trimmed by 3 bases and V by 0 bases; bases with no gene match: 7. This CDR3 has 16 residues. Germline V lookup: CDR1 SGHDN, CDR2 FVKESK. The CDR3 region is CASSQEGWTGIYEQYF. DNA of the CDR3: TGTGCCAGCAGCCAAGAGGGATGGACAGGGATCTACGAGCAGTACTTC. Combining the CDR3 with reference TRBV14 and TRBJ2-7 gives the whole variable domain EAGVTQFPSHSVIEKGQTVTLRCDPISGHDNLYWYRRVMGKEIKFLLHFVKESKQDESGMPNNRFLAERTGGTYSTLKVQPAELEDSGVYFCASSQEGWTGIYEQYFGPGTRLTVT.

This clonotype was detected many times. The chain employs TRBV20-1 and TRBJ1-6; 7 positions match TRBD1. Germline V gene sequence: CDR1 DFQATT, CDR2 SNEGSKA (reference sequence). With 6 bases clipped from V and 7 bases from J, the junction kept 9 bases outside the gene matches. This CDR3 contains 14 residues. The CDR3 loop is CSAKPTGANSPLHF. For the CDR3, the DNA is TGCAGTGCAAAGCCTACAGGGGCGAATTCACCCCTCCACTTT.

This clonotype has a count of ten or more. The chain recombines TRBV10-3 with TRBJ1-1; D unresolved. Germline V gene data show CDR1 as ENHRY and CDR2 as SYGVKD. V was pared by 10 bases and J by 1 base, with 13 bases between. The length of the CDR3 is 13 residues. In DNA, the CDR3 is TGTGCCACCCGAGCCGGCACGAACACTGAAGCTTTCTTT. Translation: CATRAGTNTEAFF.

In its sample, this clonotype was seen many times. A junction end diverges from the germline sequence, so it may reflect a read error. This chain connects TRBV10-3 to TRBJ2-1; D gene unclear. The CDR3 runs 14 residues. CDR1 ENHRY and CDR2 SYGVKD come from the germline V gene. CDR3 protein: CAISARNSDNEQFF. The CDR3 coding sequence is TGTGCCATCAGCGCCAGAAACTCCGACAATGAGCAGTTCTTC.

In this sample, this clonotype turned up a few times. The V call is TRBV3-1, the J call TRBJ1-1, with TRBD1 matching 11 bases. The CDR3 length is 15 residues. V lost 6 bases, J lost 4 bases, and 7 bases stayed unmatched. Germline V gene data show CDR1 as LGHDT and CDR2 as YNNKEL (reference sequence). The CDR3 DNA is TGTGCCAGCAGTTGGACAGGGGGCAGGGGCACTGAAGCTTTCTTT. It encodes CASSWTGGRGTEAFF.

There are many counts of this clonotype. DNA of the CDR3: TGTGCCAGCAGTTCCTACTTGGGACGGCAGATGGGACCAGATACGCAGTATTTT. As protein: CASSSYLGRQMGPDTQYF. The V call is TRBV28, the J call TRBJ2-3, with D perhaps assigned TRBD1 or TRBD2 (5 bases each). V was pared by 4 bases and J by 4 bases, with 24 bases between. Germline V lookup: CDR1 MDHEN, CDR2 SYDVKM. The CDR3 consists of 18 residues.

This chain joins TRBV11-1 and TRBJ2-1, with 16 bases identical to TRBD2. The CDR3 has 18 amino acids. Germline values: CDR1 SGHAT, CDR2 FQDESV (reference sequence). Unmatched junction bases numbered 7, after V lost 5 bases and J lost 3 bases. CDR3 protein: CASSPGTSGRAYYNEQFF. CDR3 in DNA: TGTGCCAGCAGCCCCGGGACTAGCGGGAGGGCCTACTACAATGAGCAGTTCTTC.

This CDR3 is CSARDLGSGRGDEQFF. DNA of the CDR3: TGCAGTGCTAGAGATCTGGGTAGCGGGAGGGGCGATGAGCAGTTCTTC. The rearrangement links TRBV20-1 to TRBJ2-1; 11 positions match TRBD2. The V and J ends lost 0 bases and 8 bases, in that order; junction bases with no gene match: 9. From germline, CDR1 is DFQATT and CDR2 SNEGSKA (reference sequence). The CDR3 has 16 amino acids.

In its sample, this clonotype was seen a few times. The chain uses TRBV20-1 and TRBJ2-1; D call uncertain. The CDR3 loop spans 13 amino acids. V gave up 3 bases and J gave up 7 bases, with 13 bases separating them. The germline V gene has CDR1 DFQATT and CDR2 SNEGSKA (reference sequence). CDR3 sequence reads: CSASSTYRNEQFF. The CDR3 DNA follows: TGCAGTGCTAGTAGTACATATCGGAATGAGCAGTTCTTC.

V gene TRBV5-1 combines with J gene TRBJ1-2, with unresolved D. The CDR3 has 14 amino acids. Germline V CDR1 and CDR2: SGHRS, YFSETQ. V was shortened by 4 bases and J by 4 bases, with 14 bases between the two germline ends. The CDR3 spells CASSPETTSYGYTF. CDR3 bases: TGCGCCAGCAGCCCTGAGACGACTAGCTATGGCTACACCTTC. Looking up the rest from reference TRBV5-1 and TRBJ1-2 gives the full variable domain: KAGVTQTPRYLIKTRGQQVTLSCSPISGHRSVSWYQQTPGQGLQFLFEYFSETQRNKGNFPGRFSGRQFSNSRSEMNVSTLELGDSALYLCASSPETTSYGYTFGSGTRLTVV.

This sequence joins TRBV7-6 and TRBJ2-7; D gene unclear. From germline, CDR1 is SGHVS and CDR2 FNYEAQ. V shed 5 bases and J shed 5 bases, with 13 bases lying between them. There are 13 residues in the CDR3. CDR3 loop: CASSPENDDEQYF. The CDR3 bases are TGTGCCAGCAGCCCCGAAAACGACGACGAGCAGTACTTC.